What follows are 28 T cell receptor beta chains derived from one specimen sequenced in a study of OX40 agonist ivuxolimab in advanced cancers. The assay was immunoSEQ multiplex PCR, and TCRdb's table has in-frame clones only and misses some. The sample has around 50,000 clones, under 85% seen once. Sequenced material: CD4+ or CD8+ T cells sorted from blood, taken in a trial of the OX40 agonist ivuxolimab. Receptor source: an adult with an advanced solid tumor such as melanoma, head and neck, liver or kidney cancer.

About this clone: The same CDR3 is also encoded by other DNA sequences in this sample. CDR3 nucleotide sequence: TGCGCCAGCAGCTTGACCAACACCGCACAGGGCCATGAGCAGTTCTTC. Protein product: CASSLTNTAQGHEQFF. The chain uses TRBV5-1 and TRBJ2-1; a possible D gene is TRBD1 (6 bases). The V end lost 1 base, the J end lost 8 bases, and 19 bases lay between the germline ends. The length of the CDR3 is 16 residues. Germline CDR1 SGHRS, CDR2 YFSETQ.

Comment on this clone: A read error may be the cause here, since a much bigger clone is one base away. Other nucleotide sequences from this sample produce the same CDR3. This chain connects TRBV30 to TRBJ1-1; D unresolved. Germline lookup yields CDR1 GTSNPN and CDR2 SVGIG (reference sequence). The CDR3 loop spans 12 amino acids. Trimming removed 3 bases from V and 1 base from J, with 6 bases in between. The CDR3 region has the DNA TGTGCCTGGAGCCGGGAGAACACTGAAGCTTTCTTT. Encoded protein: CAWSRENTEAFF.

This clone was picked up one time. The V and J genes are TRBV6-5 and TRBJ2-2; no clear D. Germline values: CDR1 MNHEY, CDR2 SVGAGI. There are 11 residues in the CDR3. The ends were cut back, 10 bases at V and 4 bases at J, with 7 bases in the middle. CDR3 sequence: CATSTTGELFF. The CDR3 bases are TGTGCCACCTCGACCACCGGGGAGCTGTTTTTT.

J is TRBJ2-7 and V is TRBV7-9; 7 bases align to TRBD1. With 2 bases clipped from V and 6 bases from J, the junction kept 1 base outside the gene matches. The CDR3 has 12 amino acids. CDR1 is SEHNR and CDR2 is FQNEAQ in the germline V gene (reference sequence). This CDR3 reads CASSLSGGEQYF. CDR3 DNA: TGTGCCAGCAGCTTATCAGGGGGCGAGCAGTACTTC.

A note on this clone: The sample carries other DNA sequences with the same CDR3. This chain joins TRBV28 and TRBJ2-5, with D perhaps matching TRBD1 or TRBD2 (5 bases each). Trimming took off 4 bases at V and 7 bases at J, with 16 bases between the two ends. The CDR3 runs 14 residues. CDR1 and CDR2 from the germline V gene are MDHEN and SYDVKM. In DNA form, the CDR3 reads TGTGCCAGCAGTTCGAGGGGACCCCGGCGGACCCAGTACTTC. Amino acid sequence: CASSSRGPRRTQYF.

V is TRBV6-1 and J is TRBJ2-7; 9 nucleotides match TRBD1. V was pared by 7 bases and J by 3 bases, with 7 bases of the junction left unmatched. There are 14 residues in the CDR3. Germline CDR1 and CDR2: MNHNS and SASEGT. This CDR3 is CASKAGQGFYEQYF. In nucleotides, the CDR3 is TGTGCCAGCAAAGCGGGACAGGGCTTCTACGAGCAGTACTTC.

This clone was recorded once. CDR3 sequence (DNA): TGCGCCAGCAGCTCAGGGACTAGCGGGAACTCCTACAATGAGCAGTTCTTC. This translates into CASSSGTSGNSYNEQFF. The V call is TRBV5-1, the J call TRBJ2-1, with 13 bases lining up with TRBD2. This CDR3 comprises 17 residues. Per the germline V gene, CDR1 is SGHRS and CDR2 is YFSETQ. With V trimmed by 3 bases and J by 0 bases, 3 bases remained unmatched.

V is TRBV29-1 and J is TRBJ1-2, with unresolved D. CDR3 size: 9 residues. Looked up from germline, CDR1 is SQVTM and CDR2 is ANQGSEA. The V and J ends lost 7 bases and 5 bases respectively, with 5 bases between them. CDR3 loop: CSDDYGYTF. The CDR3, as DNA: TGCAGCGATGATTATGGCTACACCTTC.

The rearrangement joins TRBV19 to TRBJ2-7, with 8 bases lining up with TRBD1. Germline V gene sequence: CDR1 LNHDA, CDR2 SQIVND (reference sequence). Trimming took 4 bases from V and 0 from J; bases not matched to a gene: 5. The CDR3 extends over 15 amino acids. CDR3: CASSSRTGSSYEQYF. In DNA form, the CDR3 reads TGTGCCAGTAGTAGCCGGACAGGGAGCTCCTACGAGCAGTACTTC.

The chain couples TRBV7-8 to TRBJ1-1; no clear D gene. V lost 1 base and J lost 8, with 11 bases in between. CDR1 SGHVS and CDR2 FQNEAQ come from the germline V gene. The CDR3 runs to 13 residues. The CDR3 DNA is TGTGCCAGCAGCTTAGAGACGAGGACGGAAGCTTTCTTT. Translated: CASSLETRTEAFF.

This clone showed up just once. V gene TRBV5-4 combines with J gene TRBJ2-2, with 10 positions matching TRBD1. This CDR3 spans 16 amino acids. Germline CDR1 is SGHNT and CDR2 is YYREEE (reference sequence). V was clipped by 4 bases and J by 4 bases; unmatched bases: 7. The CDR3 is CASSTDRGRRTGELFF. The CDR3 DNA sequence: TGTGCCAGCAGCACCGACAGGGGGCGTCGCACCGGGGAGCTGTTTTTT. The variable domain in full, with the rest retrieved from reference TRBV5-4 and TRBJ2-2, is ETGVTQSPTHLIKTRGQQVTLRCSSQSGHNTVSWYQQALGQGPQFIFQYYREEENGRGNFPPRFSGLQFPNYSSELNVNALELDDSALYLCASSTDRGRRTGELFFGEGSRLTVL.

This sequence joins TRBV5-5 and TRBJ2-3; perhaps TRBD1 as D (6 bases). The germline V and J ends were trimmed by 6 bases and 2 bases, with 16 bases remaining between them. CDR3 size: 15 residues. Germline loops: CDR1 SGHKS, CDR2 YYEKEE (reference sequence). CDR3 region: CASIRQGLITDTQYF. CDR3 coding DNA: TGTGCCAGCATCAGGCAGGGGCTTATCACAGATACGCAGTATTTT.

CDR3 nucleotide sequence: TGTGCCAGCAGCTTGGAAGTTCTGTCCCGGGGGTTCTCCTACGAGCAGTACTTC. Its protein product is CASSLEVLSRGFSYEQYF. The chain joins TRBV5-8 to TRBJ2-7; weak D call: TRBD2 (6 bases). CDR3 length: 18 amino acids. Germline CDR1 reads SGHTS; CDR2 reads YDEGEE. V lost 0 bases and J 0 bases, leaving 19 bases between the germline ends.

The CDR3 nucleotides are TGTGCCAGCAGCTCCCGAGCAGAGAACACTGAAGCTTTCTTT. It is translated as CASSSRAENTEAFF. The chain joins TRBV5-4 to TRBJ1-1; D gene uncertain. Per the germline V gene, CDR1 is SGHNT and CDR2 is YYREEE (reference sequence). The CDR3 is 14 amino acids. V was pared by 3 bases and J by 1 base, with 10 bases between.

This sequence joins TRBV4-1 and TRBJ1-6; 9 bases are a match to TRBD1. The J segment lost 8 bases and the V segment lost 0 bases, leaving 8 bases of the junction unmatched. The germline CDR1 and CDR2 sequences are MGHRA and YSYEKL. This CDR3 region has 17 residues. CDR3 residues: CASSQDLHGQGYSPLHF. CDR3 bases: TGCGCCAGCAGCCAAGACTTACATGGACAGGGGTATTCACCCCTCCACTTT.

This chain joins TRBV5-6 and TRBJ2-3, with unresolved D. The V gene lost 1 base and the J gene lost 0 bases, with 9 bases spanning the gap. This CDR3 spans 15 amino acids. Germline V gene lookup returns CDR1 SGHDT and CDR2 YYEEEE. CDR3: CASSLYGLSTDTQYF. For the CDR3, the DNA is TGTGCCAGCAGCTTGTACGGGCTTAGCACAGATACGCAGTATTTT.

The chain links TRBV5-4 to TRBJ2-3, with D hard to call. V dropped 2 bases and J dropped 6 bases, with 10 bases sitting between them. CDR1 and CDR2 (germline): SGHNT, YYREEE (reference sequence). There are 13 residues in the CDR3. CDR3 in DNA: TGTGCCAGCAGCTTCTCCCTATCGGATACGCAGTATTTT. The encoded protein is CASSFSLSDTQYF.

The rearrangement links TRBV18 to TRBJ1-2, with a possible D match to TRBD1 (5 bases). In germline, CDR1 is KGHSH, CDR2 LQKENI. This CDR3 comprises 14 residues. V was shortened by 0 bases and J by 8 bases, with 13 bases between the two germline ends. CDR3 amino acids: CASSPPLGGQGYTF. The DNA for the CDR3 is TGTGCCAGCTCACCACCATTGGGGGGTCAGGGCTACACCTTC.

The chain couples TRBV2 to TRBJ2-7, with 10 positions matching TRBD1. This CDR3 spans 14 amino acids. V lost 3 bases to trimming and J lost 4 bases; unmatched junction nucleotides: 3. Germline V gives CDR1 SNHLY, CDR2 FYNNEI. The CDR3 spells CASSDSGQGYEQYF. As DNA, the CDR3 is TGTGCCAGCAGTGATTCGGGACAGGGGTACGAGCAGTACTTC.

This chain connects TRBV27 to TRBJ2-1; D is unclear. CDR3 length: 16 residues. The V end lost 6 bases, the J end lost 12 bases, and 27 bases lay between the germline ends. Germline-derived CDR1 and CDR2 are MNHEY and SMNVEV (reference sequence). The CDR3, as DNA: TGTGCCAGCAGATCTAATGTGGTCTCCCCAGTCATTCCGCAGTTCTTC. Its protein is CASRSNVVSPVIPQFF.

The chain uses TRBV9 and TRBJ1-2; 11 nucleotides match TRBD1. Germline V gene sequence: CDR1 SGDLS, CDR2 YYNGEE. The ends lost 4 bases at V and 4 bases at J; junction bases unmatched: 6. The CDR3 is made up of 15 amino acids. In DNA, the CDR3 is TGTGCCAGCAGCCCCGGGACAGGGGGGATCTATGGCTACACCTTC. Protein product: CASSPGTGGIYGYTF.

The chain couples TRBV2 to TRBJ2-3; D might be TRBD2 (6 bases). The CDR3 has 15 amino acids. Trimming cost V 3 bases and J 8 bases, with 18 bases left between them. Germline CDR1 is SNHLY and CDR2 is FYNNEI. The CDR3 DNA reads TGTGCCAGCAGTGAGCGTGGGACTGCCCTGGGTACGCAGTATTTT. Translation: CASSERGTALGTQYF. Drawing the rest from reference TRBV2 and TRBJ2-3, the complete variable domain is EPEVTQTPSHQVTQMGQEVILRCVPISNHLYFYWYRQILGQKVEFLVSFYNNEISEKSEIFDDQFSVERPDGSNFTLKIRSTKLEDSAMYFCASSERGTALGTQYFGPGTRLTVL.

The V and J genes are TRBV11-2 and TRBJ1-1, with D perhaps matching TRBD1 (5 bases). This CDR3 has 15 residues. Trimming shortened V by 6 bases and J by 3 bases, and 17 bases separated the two germline ends. The germline V gene has CDR1 SGHAT and CDR2 FQNNGV. The CDR3 DNA reads TGTGCCAGCAGACCGTCCGGGGCGGCAGACACTGAAGCTTTCTTT. It yields the protein CASRPSGAADTEAFF. Together with reference TRBV11-2 and TRBJ1-1, the CDR3 gives the full variable domain: EAGVAQSPRYKIIEKRQSVAFWCNPISGHATLYWYQQILGQGPKLLIQFQNNGVVDDSQLPKDRFSAERLKGVDSTLKIQPAKLEDSAVYLCASRPSGAADTEAFFGQGTRLTVV.

Here the CDR3 DNA reads TGTGCCAGCAGCCGGGGGGGGCTAGCGGGGAACACCGGGGAGCTGTTTTTT. As protein: CASSRGGLAGNTGELFF. The chain employs TRBV5-4 and TRBJ2-2; 8 bases line up with TRBD2. Per the germline V gene, CDR1 is SGHNT and CDR2 is YYREEE (reference sequence). The CDR3 extends over 17 amino acids. Germline trimming cut 4 bases from V and 1 base from J; bases unmatched to any gene: 9.

The chain recombines TRBV6-5 with TRBJ2-2; possible D gene TRBD1, 6 bases. V was shortened by 8 bases and J by 4 bases, with 14 bases between the two germline ends. The CDR3 has 14 residues. Germline-derived CDR1 and CDR2 are MNHEY and SVGAGI. The CDR3 loop reads CASHRDTTTGELFF. CDR3 sequence (DNA): TGTGCCAGCCACCGGGACACCACCACCGGGGAGCTGTTTTTT.

The rearrangement uses TRBV6-1 and TRBJ1-1; 10 positions match TRBD1. CDR3 length equals 14 residues. The J segment lost 3 bases and the V segment lost 7 bases, leaving 5 bases of the junction unmatched. Germline V gene sequence: CDR1 MNHNS, CDR2 SASEGT. CDR3 sequence (DNA): TGTGCCAGCACTGACAGGGGGCAGTACACTGAAGCTTTCTTT. Encoded protein: CASTDRGQYTEAFF.

This clone was seen once. The genes are TRBV4-1 and TRBJ1-6, with D perhaps matching TRBD1 (5 bases). V was clipped by 4 bases and J by 10 bases, with 20 bases between them. The CDR3 is 16 amino acids. Germline loops: CDR1 MGHRA, CDR2 YSYEKL. The CDR3 coding sequence is TGCGCCAGCAGCCCCGAAGGGTTCAGGGTAAACTCACCCCTCCACTTT. This codes for CASSPEGFRVNSPLHF.

This clone was seen only a few times. This chain connects TRBV29-1 to TRBJ2-1; no firm D call. CDR1 and CDR2 (germline): SQVTM, ANQGSEA. V was cut by 7 bases and J by 8 bases, with 15 bases left in between. CDR3 length: 12 residues. The CDR3 region is CSALPDRYEQFF. CDR3 nucleotide sequence: TGCAGCGCCCTACCCGATAGGTATGAGCAGTTCTTC.